This TCR beta chain derives from a study of shared clonotypes between healthy human individuals. The study used about 84 million PBMCs per unsorted sample for genomic DNA. Note on this clone: Its antigen is not known.

General study findings and limits: Depth of sequencing was expected to influence donor clonotype sharing.

Samples underwent the assay at deep level. Genomic DNA (from each subset) was split evenly across several immunoSEQ plates. The data were produced by immunoSEQ multiplex PCR, yet TCRdb's version contains in-frame clones alone and is incomplete. The data hold about half a million clones, with around 77% observed a single time. Germline V gene sequence: CDR1 LGHNA, CDR2 YNFKEQ. The CDR3 is 15 amino acids. The V end lost 0 bases, the J end lost 2 bases, and 11 bases lay between the germline ends. V is TRBV4-2 and J is TRBJ2-7; no firm D call. The sequence derives from a woman in her forties in good health. Some clones in this sample may be carry-over from other donors' samples. The sequencing input was PBMCs. The CDR3 DNA follows: TGTGCCAGCAGCCAAGAGGAGAGATCTACCTACGAGCAGTACTTC. Its translation: CASSQEERSTYEQYF.